This T cell receptor (beta chain) came from a study of monozygotic twins with inflammatory bowel disease. One entry per CDR3 protein, without DNA, is what TCRdb gives after re-calling the 5' RACE reads. Its listing shows 300,000 to 400,000 distinct CDR3 sequences. Donors each contributed one blood sample measuring 2 to 3 ml. Germline V CDR1 and CDR2: SGHRS, YFSETQ. The CDR3 is 13 residues long. Notes on the study in general: Those with IBD had lower TCRbeta diversity (inverse Simpson) than their healthy co-twins did. Differences in immunosuppressive treatment may have been a source of added variability in patient repertoires. Findings did not support one strong IBD-associated signal or clonotype.

Details on this clonotype: Antigen unknown.

The sequence came from a human donor with ulcerative colitis or Crohn's disease, or a healthy co-twin of an affected twin (not recorded which). The sample consisted of blood. The chain employs TRBV5-1 and TRBJ2-3. The chain's CDR3 is CASSLTSADTQYF.